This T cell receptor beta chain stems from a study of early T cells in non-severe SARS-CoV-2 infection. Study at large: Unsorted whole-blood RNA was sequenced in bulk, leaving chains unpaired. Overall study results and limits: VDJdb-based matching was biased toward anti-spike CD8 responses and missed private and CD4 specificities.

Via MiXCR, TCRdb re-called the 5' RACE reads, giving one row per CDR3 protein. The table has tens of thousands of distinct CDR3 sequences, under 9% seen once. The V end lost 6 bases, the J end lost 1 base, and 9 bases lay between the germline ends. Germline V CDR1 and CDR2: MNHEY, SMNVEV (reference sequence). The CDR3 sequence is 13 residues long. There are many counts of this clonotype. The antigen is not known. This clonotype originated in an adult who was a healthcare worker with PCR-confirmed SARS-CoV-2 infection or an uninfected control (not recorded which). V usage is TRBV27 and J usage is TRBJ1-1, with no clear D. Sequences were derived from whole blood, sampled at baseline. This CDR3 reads CASSRQSNTEAFF. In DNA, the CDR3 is TGTGCCAGCAGCCGGCAATCGAACACTGAAGCTTTCTTT.